This T cell receptor (beta chain) was recorded in a study of PD-L1 blockade in urothelial cancer (dated by TCRdb to 2017 to 2019). Some background on the complete study: Therapy was started at some point between 2014 and 2016 for all patients, and atezolizumab 1,200 mg was administered intravenously every 3 weeks. Under 30 patients had pretreatment blood TCR-seq, around 25 had at least one posttreatment blood collection, and around 25 had tumor TCR-seq. Whole exome sequencing and RNA sequencing of pretreatment tumors were performed alongside TCR sequencing in the same patients. Pretreatment tumor samples, along with matched peripheral blood serially collected before and after atezolizumab treatment, were subjected to TCR sequencing. Progression-free survival longer than 6 months counted as durable clinical benefit, and TCR features were additionally tested against both progression-free and overall survival. The study, an exploratory multi-omic analysis, examined somatic, immune and clinical correlates of response to PD-L1 blockade with atezolizumab in urothelial cancer. Blood samples were analyzed at 3 weeks after treatment start (second dose) and at 6 weeks after treatment start. About 90% of the roughly 29 patients were identified as males with urothelial cancer of bladder origin, and a prior smoking history was reported by 18 of 29 patients. Blood samples yielded a median of around 150,000 T cells and roughly 83,000 unique TCRs, with median clonality approximately 0.08. Nine patients reached durable clinical benefit, while around 19 patients did not. Patients had an ECOG performance status of 0 or 1 and had received between 0 and 3 prior chemotherapy regimens. General findings and caveats noted by the study authors: At 3 weeks after the start of treatment, tumor-associated TCR clones in peripheral blood had expanded more in patients with durable benefit (n ≈ 22, p = 0.022). A pretreatment peripheral blood TCR clonality below the median was linked to improved progression-free and overall survival. Because the sample size was small (n of about 29) and many of the analyses were exploratory, the results are meant to be hypothesis-generating.

Points on this clone: This receptor's antigen is unknown. Base qualities are not provided; no much larger clone lies one nucleotide away.

The time point tag for this specimen amounts to: pretreatment peripheral blood. The cohort comprised nearly 30 patients with locally advanced or metastatic urothelial carcinoma treated at Memorial Sloan Kettering on a trial protocol. Peripheral blood mononuclear cells were collected from each patient pretreatment and during treatment, giving between 1 and 8 total time points per patient. The Qiagen DNeasy Blood extraction kit was used to purify genomic DNA from total PBMCs and tumor samples. PBMCs were collected pretreatment and during treatment and were isolated and stored as previously described. Sequences KGHSH (CDR1) and LQKENI (CDR2) are obtained from the germline V gene. The CDR3 spans 13 residues, from the cysteine through the phenylalanine. Only CDR3 DNA remains: 39 bases, in frame from the first base. V trim: 5 bases; J trim: 15 bases; unmatched bases: 8. To estimate absolute template abundance from read counts, synthetic TCR analog templates were spiked into each PCR. Using the immunoSEQ assay, TCRbeta CDR3 regions were amplified from genomic DNA with bias-controlled V and J gene primers. Rearranged TCRbeta segments were sequenced at approximately 20X coverage. For the original study's pipeline: Sequencing errors were corrected by clustering, and CDR3s were annotated against IMGT so that V, D and J genes could be assigned. Out-of-frame and stop-codon sequences were excluded, and only productive TCRbeta rearrangements were used in downstream analyses. To compute clonality, Shannon entropy was normalized by the log of the number of unique productive sequences and then subtracted from one. Clones differing between time points or between blood and tumor were identified by Fisher's exact test with Benjamini-Hochberg correction at adjusted p below 0.01. Not all clones reach the TCRdb copy of this immuneACCESS table, which keeps in-frame sequences only. Checked studies attribute under half of the gap to unresolved V genes and leave the rest unexplained. V and J calls plus clone size are reproduced from that table; the DNA served to infer D and trimming. The sample data list more than 55,000 clones, and 75% to 85% of these were observed just once. Around 5.4% of the sample comes from the top ten.

The clonotype comes from a man between 65 and 85 years old with urothelial cancer. The sample in question was PBMCs, obtained around atezolizumab (anti-PD-L1) treatment. The rearrangement combines TRBV18 with TRBJ1-6; 9 middle bases align to TRBD1. The CDR3 amino acid sequence is: CASSVGQGQSLHF. In nucleotide form, the sequence is TGTGCCAGCTCAGTGGGACAGGGACAGAGCCTCCACTTT.